The present T cell receptor beta chain was sequenced within a study of blood T cell repertoires in COVID-19. At the level of the study: Spain, Italy and the United States supplied samples that represented acute and convalescent COVID-19. The cDNA or gDNA used as material had been derived from T cells, B-cell-depleted T cells, or PBMCs.

This clone was seen only a few times. As originally analysed: Estimation of nucleated cell counts relied on the amplification of reference gene primers. The method was immunoSEQ multiplex PCR; TCRdb's version includes in-frame clones alone and lacks a portion of them. V and J calls and clone size are given by that table; D and trimming were obtained from the DNA. The sample has 52,000 or so clones; about four fifths are singletons. V lost 6 bases to trimming and J lost 0 bases, with 17 bases between them. This CDR3 contains 17 residues. CDR1 is LNHDA and CDR2 is SQIVND in the germline V gene (reference sequence).

The V call is TRBV19, the J call TRBJ1-4; possibly TRBD1 for D (5 bases). This TCR derives from a human donor in a cohort sampled during active COVID-19. The sample was peripheral blood. The CDR3 is CASRPAGTYATNEKLFF. The DNA of the CDR3 is TGTGCCAGTAGGCCGGCGGGGACCTATGCAACTAATGAAAAACTGTTTTTT.